The source of this TCR beta chain is a study of cytomegalovirus exposure and HLA in healthy donors. On this clone: The antigen remains unidentified.

Researchers ran the PCR with 60 Vbeta and 13 Jbeta primers. Profiling relied on immunoSEQ multiplex PCR, and the TCRdb table lists in-frame clones only, not all of them. The table lists 100,000 or so clones, 75% to 90% of them singletons. In germline, CDR1 is KGHSH, CDR2 LQKENI. Germline trimming cut 0 bases from V and 3 bases from J; bases unmatched to any gene: 0. This CDR3 is 16 amino acids long. Points from the study as a whole: Later work found most CMV-associated TCR beta chains apparently HLA-restricted. When a later analysis was performed, an Asian-associated ancestry cluster reportedly had fewer N-insertions than the approximately 690-donor mean. According to the study, 160 or so TCR beta chains were cytomegalovirus-associated. TCR beta sequences reportedly predicted most subjects' HLA-A and HLA-B alleles accurately.

Sequenced: PBMCs. The chain employs TRBV18 and TRBJ2-1, with 12 bases fitting TRBD2. This receptor was taken from a middle-aged man in good health and CMV-seronegative. The CDR3 loop reads CASSPPTSGGYNEQFF. For the CDR3, the DNA is TGTGCCAGCTCACCACCGACTAGCGGGGGCTACAATGAGCAGTTCTTC.